This T cell receptor beta chain was recovered during a study of T cells expressing NK-cell markers. CDR1 is MDHEN and CDR2 is SYDVKM in the germline V gene. The CDR3 covers 17 residues. With the 5' RACE reads reprocessed, TCRdb shows one record per CDR3 protein and no DNA. This sample lists almost 450,000 distinct CDR3 sequences; its ten largest clones have 7.3%. Of note for this clonotype: Its specificity is unknown.

Study results and limitations: Dominant NKG2C+ clonotypes accounted for roughly 1.0-8% of CD8+ T cells in six donors.

The chain carries TRBV28 and TRBJ2-7; no DNA is available, so the TRBD2 call from TCRdb remains unchecked. The clonotype was recovered from a woman aged 18 to 75 in good health. Sequenced input: blood T cells: a sorted CD56 or NKG2C T cell subset, CD4+ or CD8+ T cells, or bulk PBMC T cells (not recorded which). The CDR3 is CASSLRPMAGGSYEQYF.